The clone carrying this TCR beta chain was observed at least ten times. Its antigen is as yet unknown. The sample originates from a study of T-cell reconstitution after alpha-beta-depleted transplantation in children. Study observations and caveats: Reportedly, roughly two months post-transplant, alpha-beta T cells arose from several hundred expanded graft clones. Fresh T-cell production supplied most of the T-cell counts and diversity seen one year after transplant.

Library preparation (for TCRbeta) was performed with unique molecular identifiers. TCRdb independently ran MiXCR on the PCR reads; one entry per CDR3 protein. The sample yields about 260,000 distinct CDR3 sequences, 6.5% to 10% seen once. The CDR3 contains 16 residues. CDR1 and CDR2 (germline): LGHDT, YNNKEL (reference sequence). V lost 2 bases, J lost 5 bases, and 11 bases stayed unmatched. This clonotype was sampled from a male patient between 10 and 17 years old who had a stem cell transplant for acute lymphoblastic leukemia, so the T cells may come from the graft donor. The chain uses TRBV3-1 and TRBJ1-1; 7 nucleotides match TRBD1. The source was PBMCs, mostly from graft donor cells, collected 180 days after TCRalphabeta/CD19-depleted stem cell transplant. The CDR3 spells CASSQRQGSRGTEAFF. In nucleotides, the CDR3 is TGTGCCAGCAGCCAAAGACAGGGATCGAGAGGAACTGAAGCTTTCTTT.